This T cell receptor beta chain stems from a study of beta chain features in type 1 diabetes. Notes on the study in general: Type 1 diabetes patients had VDJ junctions that carried fewer insertions and more deletions. Any HLA effect on TCRB rearrangement was left unresolved by small sub-analyses.

Remarks on this clone: Its antigen is undetermined.

The isolated RNA, all of it, was reverse transcribed, so expressed TCRB transcripts were what got sequenced. Here immunoSEQ multiplex PCR was the method, and the copy in TCRdb shows in-frame clones only, minus some. The table lists almost 350,000 clones, 7.5% to 9% of them singletons, with around 0.45% in the top ten. The CDR3 has 16 residues. V lost 6 bases and J lost 1; bases outside the gene matches: 9. CDR1 is MDHEN and CDR2 is SYDVKM in the germline V gene. The chain is built from TRBV28 and TRBJ1-2; 9 positions match TRBD1. The sequenced sample consisted of central memory CD4+ T cells from blood. This clonotype was sampled from a woman between 18 and 29 years old in good health. The CDR3 region has the DNA TGTGCCAGCAGCCTACCGGGACAGGGAGGTAACTATGGCTACACCTTC. Residues: CASSLPGQGGNYGYTF.